Listed below are T cell receptor beta chains from one sample, sequenced in a study of identical twins. Via MiXCR, TCRdb re-called the 5' RACE reads, giving one row per CDR3 protein. The table includes 150,000 or so distinct CDR3 sequences, 3.5% detected once. The specimen was memory T cells sorted from blood. The receptors were gathered from a young man in good health. The CDR3 runs from the conserved cysteine through the conserved F or W. The order of the fields is V gene, D gene, clone size, J gene, CDR3 DNA, CDR3 protein. D genes are given only for firm matches. Not every row has a clone size; where given, it reads once, few, many or a size class.

TRBV5-8	-	many	TRBJ2-3	TGTGCCAGCAGCTTATTTCTAGCCGTCACAGATACGCAGTATTTT	CASSLFLAVTDTQYF
TRBV6-1	-	many	TRBJ2-1	TGTGCCAGCAGTGAAGGGACAACCTACAATGAGCAGTTCTTC	CASSEGTTYNEQFF
TRBV30	-	-	TRBJ2-7	TGTGCCTGGGGTCGGGTACTCTACGAGCAGTACTTC	CAWGRVLYEQYF
TRBV5-1	-	many	TRBJ1-1	TGCGCCAGCAGCGGAGGTTCGAGTCCTACTGAAGCTTTCTTT	CASSGGSSPTEAFF
TRBV25-1	-	many	TRBJ1-5	TGTGCCAGCAGTGGTAGACAGAGTAGCGATCAGCCCCAGCATTTT	CASSGRQSSDQPQHF
TRBV7-2	TRBD1	many	TRBJ2-1	TGTGCCAGCAGGCCACCGGGACAGGGCTACAATGAGCAGTTCTTC	CASRPPGQGYNEQFF
TRBV11-2	TRBD2	many	TRBJ2-3	TGTGCCAGCAGCTTAGGGATTAGCGGGAGCTCGGATACGCAGTATTTT	CASSLGISGSSDTQYF
TRBV25-1	-	few	TRBJ2-7	TGTGCTAGAGACGAGCAGTACTTC	CARDEQYF
TRBV2	TRBD1	many	TRBJ2-2	TGTGCCAGCAGAACCGACAGGGGTGTTATCGGGGAGCTGTTTTTT	CASRTDRGVIGELFF
TRBV5-5	-	-	TRBJ2-2	TGTGCCAGCAGCCGACAGGGAGGGTCCGGGGAGCTGTTTTTT	CASSRQGGSGELFF
TRBV6-1	TRBD1	-	TRBJ2-3	TGTGCCGGTTCGGGACAGGGGTTTAGCACAGATACGCAGTATTTT	CAGSGQGFSTDTQYF
TRBV20-1	TRBD2	many	TRBJ2-1	TGCAGTGCTCTTCCGGGACTAGCGGGAGGGCCACAGTTCTTC	CSALPGLAGGPQFF
TRBV29-1	-	many	TRBJ2-1	TGCAGCGTTACGGGGGGCCATGAGCAGTTCTTC	CSVTGGHEQFF
TRBV10-3	-	many	TRBJ1-3	TGTGCCATCAGTGTAGCGCAGGGGTCTGGAAACACCATATATTTT	CAISVAQGSGNTIYF
TRBV11-3	-	-	TRBJ2-1	TGTGCCAGCACCCTAAGGGTTTCCTACAATGAGCAGTTCTTC	CASTLRVSYNEQFF
TRBV7-3	-	many	TRBJ2-1	TGTGCCAGCAGCTTACACCTGAGCTCCTACAATGAGCAGTTCTTC	CASSLHLSSYNEQFF
TRBV7-9	TRBD1	few	TRBJ2-3	TGTGCCAGCAGCTCCATATCCGACAGGGCCCCCACAGATACGCAGTATTTT	CASSSISDRAPTDTQYF
TRBV5-1	TRBD1	many	TRBJ1-4	TGCGCCAGCAGCTCAGGGGGAGCAAATGAAAAACTGTTTTTT	CASSSGGANEKLFF
TRBV19	TRBD2	many	TRBJ2-2	TGTGCCAGTAGTACTAGCGGGAGGGGACGGAACGGGGAGCTGTTTTTT	CASSTSGRGRNGELFF
TRBV20-1	-	few	TRBJ2-3	TGCAGTGTGTCCGGCCAGTCAGATACGCAGTATTTT	CSVSGQSDTQYF
TRBV19	TRBD2	many	TRBJ2-1	TGTGCCAGTAGTAGCGGGACTAGCGGGCCCCCTTACAATGAGCAGTTCTTC	CASSSGTSGPPYNEQFF
TRBV4-3	-	many	TRBJ2-1	TGCGCCAGCAGCCAACGGACAACCTCCTACAATGAGCAGTTCTTC	CASSQRTTSYNEQFF
TRBV20-1	-	many	TRBJ2-5	TGCAGTGCTATACGATCAGAGACCCAGTACTTC	CSAIRSETQYF
TRBV20-1	TRBD1	many	TRBJ2-1	TGCAGTGCCACCGGGACAGAAGCCTACAATGAGCAGTTCTTC	CSATGTEAYNEQFF
TRBV24-1	TRBD2	many	TRBJ2-5	TGTGCCACCAGTGATTTGTCCCCTAGCGGGATGGGAGAGCAAGAGACCCAGTACTTC	CATSDLSPSGMGEQETQYF
TRBV7-2	-	many	TRBJ1-6	TGTGCCAGCAGCTTAAGGGACCGAGTGGGATCACCCCTCCACTTT	CASSLRDRVGSPLHF
TRBV5-5	TRBD1	few	TRBJ1-1	TGTGCCAGCAGCTTGGTAGTCAGACAGGGAGGGACTGAAGCTTTCTTT	CASSLVVRQGGTEAFF